This TCR beta chain was sequenced in a study of T cells after yellow fever vaccination (dated by TCRdb to the late 2010s). With regard to the full study: The SMART-Seq v4 Ultra Low Input RNA kit was used to prepare libraries from fractions with low cell numbers. Bulk TCR alpha and beta repertoires were sequenced longitudinally to track T-cell clones before and after primary and booster YFV17D yellow fever vaccination. The cohort comprised two healthy male donors, one aged 18 to 30 and one aged 30 to 39 years. Bulk PBMC replicates and cell subsets were isolated from blood drawn at multiple timepoints before and after both primary and secondary immunization. Study-level results and caveats: Because only a couple of donors were included in the study, the extent to which the findings can be generalized is limited. Because abundant contaminating clonotypes from the bulk population could be contained in FACS-sorted repertoires, computational filtering was required. A small fraction of clonotypes appeared in both the CD4 and CD8 compartments, likely as a result of convergent recombination. Compared with the primary T-cell response, the secondary T-cell response was faster but weaker, reaching its peak on day 5 rather than on day 15. Most clones expanded after primary vaccination were re-detected after the booster (approximately 95% of CD4 and 88% of CD8), suggesting broad memory maintenance.

The run used an Illumina NovaSeq 6000. TCR cDNA was made using 5'RACE template switching, a step that added a universal primer site and unique molecular identifiers. Priming for cDNA synthesis came from both the TCR alpha and TCR beta constant segments. Libraries were amplified in two PCR steps, with sample barcodes and sequencing adapters added in the second step. Sequencing of the libraries was done on either Illumina HiSeq 2500 (2x100 bp) or NovaSeq (2x150 bp). The study's own analysis went as follows. Demultiplexing of reads and collapsing into UMI consensus sequences were performed with MIGEC, and V(D)J alignment was carried out with MiXCR. Vaccine-responding clonotypes were identified with edgeR using replicate PBMC samples, with FDR below 0.01 and a log2 fold change above 5 up to day 15 being required. Each bulk clonotype received a CD4 or CD8 identity based on whether the sequenced CD4 or CD8 repertoire contained that clonotype at higher abundance. TCRdb took the public reads, trimmed them with fastp at Q25, ran MiXCR for clone calling and kept in-frame beta chains. Every entry covers one CDR3 protein and lists the most common genes and DNA from its rows. The V and J calls reflect TCRdb's pipeline rather than the authors' work. Counted in this sample were fewer than 400,000 distinct CDR3 sequences; over 8.5% of them appeared once. 3% to 4% of the sample is held by the ten biggest clonotypes.

Looking up the germline V gene (reference sequence) yields CDR1 SEHNR and CDR2 FQNEAQ. The CDR3, from cysteine to phenylalanine, totals 13 residues. Kept here is only the CDR3 DNA, which spans 39 bases and is read in frame from base 1. Relative to germline, V is 1 base shorter and J is 7 bases shorter, with 11 bases between their ends. A word on this clonotype: What antigen it recognizes has not been identified. Base qualities are not recorded, but no much larger clone differs from it by a single base.

The treatment or condition label, as the study defines it: live attenuated yellow fever vaccine strain. PBMCs were isolated from peripheral blood using a standard Ficoll-Paque protocol. Dynabeads CD4 and CD8 positive selection kits were used to isolate the CD4 and CD8 T-cell fractions. RNA was extracted with TriZol from bulk PBMCs, CD4 and CD8 fractions, and dextramer-positive and dextramer-negative fractions. This TCR came from a man younger than 35 who received the YFV17D yellow fever vaccine. The sequences come from CD4+ T cells sorted from PBMCs, collected 45 days after the yellow fever booster vaccination. The chain is encoded by TRBV7-9 joined to TRBJ2-7, and TRBD1 may be the D gene, going by 5 matching bases. The DNA sequence follows: TGTGCCAGCAGCTTAGGGGCCAGGGATGAGCAGTACTTC. This gives the protein CASSLGARDEQYF.